This T cell receptor beta chain is from a study of cytomegalovirus exposure and HLA in healthy donors. Points from the study as a whole: Reports showed the classifier diagnosing cytomegalovirus status with high specificity and sensitivity.

Primers for the PCR totalled 60 Vbeta and 13 Jbeta. Data came from immunoSEQ multiplex PCR; TCRdb stores just in-frame clones and leaves some out. The sample shows some 150,000 clones, 75% to 85% of them seen only once. In the case of this clone: What it binds is not known.

This CDR3 comprises 14 residues. Germline assignment: CDR1 SGHNT and CDR2 YYREEE (reference sequence). The V and J ends lost 4 bases and 6 bases, in that order; junction bases with no gene match: 9. The chain joins TRBV5-4 to TRBJ2-5, with TRBD2 matching over 7 bases. This TCR came from a woman in her fifties or sixties in good health and CMV-seronegative. The specimen sequenced was PBMCs. The CDR3 protein is CASSPAGEGKTQYF. CDR3 bases: TGTGCCAGCAGCCCTGCGGGAGAGGGGAAGACCCAGTACTTC. Full variable domain (remainder filled in from reference TRBV5-4 and TRBJ2-5): ETGVTQSPTHLIKTRGQQVTLRCSSQSGHNTVSWYQQALGQGPQFIFQYYREEENGRGNFPPRFSGLQFPNYSSELNVNALELDDSALYLCASSPAGEGKTQYFGPGTRLLVL.